This TCR beta chain was sequenced in a study of T cells in narcolepsy. Study at large: Patients with NT1 or NT2 and healthy control donors were enrolled.

Assay: immunoSEQ multiplex PCR; the TCRdb copy retains only in-frame clones and omits some. Of around 30,000 clones in the sample, roughly four fifths were seen once. Study-wide results and caveats: Comparing one patient's CSF and blood CD4+ clonotypes highlighted HCRT- and TRIB2-specific autoreactive clonotypes. Autoreactive clone sequences were missing from some blood memory CD4+ repertoires. Blood of same and different patients, but not healthy controls, reportedly held recurring autoreactive clonotypes.

CDR1 is GTSNPN and CDR2 is SVGIG in the germline V gene (reference sequence). The CDR3 runs 18 residues. V was clipped by 2 bases and J by 3 bases; unmatched bases: 13. As to this clone: What it binds is unknown.

The chain combines TRBV30 with TRBJ2-3; 11 nucleotides match TRBD2. The TCR was taken from a human donor in good health. Input material: memory (CD45RA-) CD4+ T cells from blood. CDR3 sequence: CAWSPGRLAGGVTDTQYF. CDR3 nucleotides: TGTGCCTGGAGTCCCGGGAGGCTAGCGGGAGGAGTTACAGATACGCAGTATTTT.